This T cell receptor beta chain was sequenced for a study of cytomegalovirus exposure and HLA in healthy donors (dated by TCRdb to about 2017). For the study in its entirety: According to an earlier analysis of 550 to 700 of the donors, roughly 180 million T cells yielded 100 million or so unique TCR beta sequences and approximately 300 Gb of sequence data. An early release covering more than 500 HLA-typed donors comprised roughly 300 gigabases of sequencing data and some 79 million unique TCR sequences. Among the approximately 400 genotyped donors, about 83% belonged to the genetic ancestry cluster associated with self-reported Caucasian donors. The aim of the study was to test whether cataloging public T cell receptors could identify signatures of past pathogen exposure. The T cell repertoires of 670 or so subjects were profiled by immunosequencing and related to cytomegalovirus serostatus. Besides the first cohort of 666 subjects, a separate validation cohort made up of over a hundred different subjects was used. To predict cytomegalovirus infection status, the study brought together high-throughput TCR immunosequencing, statistical association of individual TCRs with disease status, and machine learning. A later analysis re-analyzed previously published TCR beta repertoires from about 600 donors and added high-resolution HLA genotyping to study TCR occurrence patterns. In the later analysis, no new phenotypic data were used to find candidate immune exposures; instead, reliance was placed on TCR beta sequences and their occurrence across donors. An earlier analysis of fewer than 700 of the donors applied high-throughput TCR beta sequencing to assess whether each TCR beta V gene segment acted as functional or pseudogenic. Alongside the repertoire data, information on donor age, sex, ethnicity and CMV serostatus was compiled. A later genetic analysis took genome-wide SNP genotypes for about three fifths of the 666 donors and used that subset as a discovery cohort. Every repertoire in the discovery cohort had been generated on one and the same sequencing platform. HLA typing included class I and class II loci at four-digit resolution. The number of typed donors differed by locus: roughly 629-640 for A, B, C, DRB1 and DQB1; 500 to 550 for DQA1; 606 for DPA1; and some 430 for DPB1. Because of strong linkage in the cohort, a handful of DR-DQ haplotypes were treated as single units for association and clustering. Among roughly 400 genotyped donors of the cohort, an average of approximately 230,000 unique TCR beta nucleotide sequences were sequenced per donor, roughly 20% of them non-productive.

Regarding this clone: Its antigen is not yet known.

Beyond this particular receptor, the publication reports: In an earlier analysis of some 550 of the donors, most TCR beta V segments were observed in productive rearrangements about 87% or about 30% of the time, broadly matching IMGT annotations. A cluster of highly shared sequence variants was judged likely to represent a technical artifact of the sequencing pipeline. The presence/absence analyses assumed that sequencing depth was roughly uniform across donors, and that assumption may not be true. A further reported finding was that TCR beta sequences accurately predicted the HLA-A and HLA-B alleles for most subjects in the first cohort. In a later analysis, most CMV-associated TCR beta chains were found to appear HLA-restricted, with HLA associations seemingly driven largely by CMV exposure. In the study, 150 to 200 TCR beta chains were listed as associated with cytomegalovirus. Cytomegalovirus status was reported to be diagnosed by the classifier with high specificity and sensitivity in both the original and validation cohorts. Linkage disequilibrium might explain the correlated functional status among segregating V segments, but an unknown experimental factor could not be excluded. According to a later analysis, parvovirus B19, influenza, CMV and Epstein-Barr virus appeared linked to several top co-occurrence clusters. Specific HLA alleles were associated with 15,000 to 20,000 TCR beta sequences at a false discovery rate of 0.05 in a later analysis. According to a later genetic analysis, donors in an Asian-associated ancestry cluster had fewer N-insertions in productive TCRs than the approximately 700-donor mean. Across donors, most TCR sequences were observed very rarely, whereas some public TCRs were present in many individuals. In a later genetic analysis, a missense DCLRE1C variant was associated with V-gene and J-gene trimming of TCR beta chains, and the association was replicated in an independent cohort. A few of the identified cytomegalovirus-associated TCR beta chains were confirmed in vitro to be specific for cytomegalovirus antigens. About 17 rarely observed V segments, including chromosome 9 orphons, were excluded from the earlier analysis of about 600 of the donors because counts were too low. CMV serostatus was the only immune exposure information available for the cohort. Because some donors lacked HLA typing at each locus, the association tests relied only on the typed subset. In a later analysis, TCR association rates were found to vary across HLA loci, with the most associated TCRs seen for DRB1 alleles and the fewest for HLA-C alleles. Strong co-occurrence of HLA alleles, especially DR and DQ, made assigning TCR associations to individual alleles difficult. The authors suggested that the approach could potentially be extended to other disease states and immunological phenotypes. In this cohort, only TCR beta chains were sequenced, and detectable features were limited by the absence of alpha or paired-chain data. In a later analysis, HLA-associated TCR beta chains showed more clonal expansion and lower generation probabilities than non-associated chains that were equally common.

The library was produced with the immunoSEQ multiplex PCR assay. A mixture of 60 forward primers for TCR Vbeta segments and 13 reverse primers for TCR Jbeta segments was used in the multiplex PCR. The CDR3 region of rearranged TCR beta genes was amplified from genomic DNA with a multiplex PCR assay. The Illumina HiSeq System was used to sequence the amplified TCR beta libraries as 87-base-pair reads. The published analysis was carried out like this. A later analysis tallied tens of millions of unique TCR beta chains across the 640 or so repertoires, and about 12 million of those chains were shared by two or more donors. Raw reads were error-corrected and collapsed into unique sequences by a nearest-neighbor algorithm in which closely related sequences were merged to remove PCR and sequencing errors. Alignment of CDR3 sequences to IMGT reference sequences was used to assign V, D and J gene segments. Each retained sequence needed at least a six-nucleotide match to both a V gene segment and a J gene segment. A rearrangement was called productive if the CDR3 had no stop codons and remained in frame with V and J, and every other rearrangement was called non-productive. Following IMGT convention, CDR3 was defined as the stretch from the second conserved V-encoded cysteine up to the conserved J-encoded phenylalanine. Sequences without an unambiguous match to a single V gene segment were excluded from the earlier analysis of about 640 of the donors. In an earlier analysis of 587 of the donors, a V segment was called functional when productive rearrangements were above 56.7%, and segregating when the standard deviation between donors exceeded 5%. To diagnose cytomegalovirus status from the catalog of TCR beta chain sequences, a statistical classification framework was built. V and J gene assignment, in a later analysis, came from comparing TCR nucleotide sequences with IMGT/GENE-DB human TR gene sequences. In a later analysis, CDR3 sequences and most-parsimonious VDJ recombination scenarios were assigned using the TCRdist pipeline. In a later analysis, each TCR beta chain was defined by its CDR3 amino acid sequence together with its V-gene family, and reads lacking a unique V-gene family were excluded. In a later analysis, some 600 highly shared, low-generation-probability nucleotide sequences were removed to address suspected cross-contamination and a sequencing artifact. A later analysis calculated a clonal expansion index for each public chain from normalized within-repertoire ranks of inferred template counts. In a later analysis, generation probabilities were computed using a VDJ recombination model fitted to out-of-frame rearrangements, and the results were checked against IGoR. A later analysis scored TCR-TCR, TCR-HLA and TCR-CMV co-occurrence with hypergeometric tests, applying a repertoire-size bias correction to TCR pairs. False discovery rates were estimated in a later analysis by permuting HLA or CMV assignments 20 times. In a later analysis, co-occurring TCRs were grouped using DBSCAN, with TCRdist sequence similarity added in when clustering inside HLA-allele-positive subsets. For co-occurrence clustering, repertoires with fewer than 30,000 or more than 120,000 public chains were excluded, along with a handful of repertoires with anomalous nucleotide sharing. The source is immuneACCESS, and TCRdb retained only in-frame sequences with V and J called. Part of the clones is not carried over; for the studies checked, unresolved V genes explain less than half of this, and the remainder is unexplained. V and J calls and clone size are those listed in that table; D and trimming were worked out from the DNA. The data table for this sample lists 55,000 to 80,000 clones. The ten biggest clones cover about 2.9% of the sample.

The cohort consisted of some 670 healthy bone marrow donors. All cohort members were sampled while nominally healthy, although unrecorded immune exposures were likely present. The donor was CMV seronegative and belonged to the group of 352 seronegative cohort members. A peripheral blood sample was collected from each donor, and TCR beta sequencing was performed on peripheral blood mononuclear cells. Genomic DNA extraction from the blood cell samples was performed with the Qiagen DNeasy Blood Extraction Kit. The sample was PBMCs. The clonotype comes from a man aged 40-55 years in good health and CMV-seronegative.

This receptor has the CDR3 CASREFLGVNVLTF. In nucleotide form, the sequence is TGTGCCAGCAGGGAATTCCTGGGCGTCAACGTCCTGACTTTC. Recombination linked TRBV2 to TRBJ2-6, with the D gene not clear enough to name. Taken from cysteine to phenylalanine, the CDR3 has 14 residues. The sequence is cut down to CDR3 DNA, 42 bases in frame from base 1. The junction carries 15 bases between V and J, which are trimmed by 6 bases and 9 bases respectively. The germline V gene sets CDR1 to SNHLY and CDR2 to FYNNEI.